This T cell receptor (beta chain) was sequenced for a study of blood T cell repertoires in COVID-19 (dated by TCRdb to between 2020 and 2021). The study in broad terms: Collaborator samples came from the United States, Italy and Spain and covered acute and convalescent phases of COVID-19. Samples came from the ongoing ImmuneRACE study (first 160 participants) plus 1,254 subjects from 6 global collaborators. Nearly every sample came with metadata listing a de-identified subject ID, COVID-19 status, age in years and sex. Where HLA class I and class II types were available, the types were taken from metadata supplied by the sample provider, not from assay-based typing. Deeply sampled blood TCRbeta repertoires from subjects exposed to, actively infected with, or recovered from COVID-19 were included in the dataset. The repertoires were released in a freely available public database meant as a resource for research on the immune response to SARS-CoV-2. The material from the prospective study consisted of cDNA or gDNA derived from T cells, B-cell-depleted T cells, or PBMCs.

A distance of 9 bases separates the germline ends of V and J, which lose 1 base and 0 bases respectively. The CDR3 holds 15 amino acids from the cysteine to the phenylalanine. The DNA shown is the 45-base CDR3, in frame from base 1. The germline V gene encodes CDR1 SEHNR and CDR2 FQNEAQ (reference sequence). TCRbeta CDR3 regions were amplified from genomic DNA by means of the immunoSEQ Assay, a bias-controlled multiplex PCR. In the source study's methods: Nucleated cell counts per sample were estimated from amplification of reference gene primers within the assay. To quantify the absolute abundance of each unique TCRbeta CDR3 rearrangement, sequence reads were collapsed and filtered. For each sample, productive Simpson clonality was calculated by taking the square root of Simpson's diversity index across productive rearrangements. TCRdb took over this immuneACCESS table, retaining in-frame rearrangements with V and J assigned. Such tables are incomplete; in checked studies, under half of the missing clones stem from an unresolved V gene, and the remainder is unexplained. From that table come the V and J calls and clone size; the DNA was used to work out D and trimming. In this sample the table shows 400,000 or so clones, around 91% of which occur a single time. The top ten clonotypes cover around 1.5% of the sample.

The paper as a whole reports these results and caveats: The quantity of clinical and demographic metadata differed by source and by participant and was supplied without curation.

A note on this clone: No antigen is known for it. Base qualities are missing; no much larger clone stands one base away.

At one collaborating source in Seattle, patients were enrolled during active infection and were followed longitudinally through the course of disease. Each collaborating institution followed its own protocols to collect whole blood in K2EDTA tubes. For TCRbeta analysis, collaborator samples were shipped as frozen whole blood, as isolated PBMCs, or as DNA extracted from either sample type. The sequence joins TRBV7-9 to TRBJ1-1; TRBD1 is possibly the D segment (5 matching bases). What was sequenced was peripheral blood. This sequence originates from a woman aged 40 to 55 with COVID-19, enrolled during active disease. Read as DNA, the sequence is TGTGCCAGCAGCTTAGGACGGACATTGAACACTGAAGCTTTCTTT. Translated, it gives CASSLGRTLNTEAFF.